Below are 26 T cell receptor beta chains sequenced from a single sample in a study of cytomegalovirus exposure and HLA in healthy donors. Both 60 Vbeta primers and 13 Jbeta primers went into the PCR. Libraries were prepared by immunoSEQ multiplex PCR; TCRdb keeps only in-frame clonotypes and omits some of them. The profile shows roughly 180,000 clones, roughly 80% of them singletons. Sample: PBMCs. The receptors were sampled from a boy aged 5-17 years in good health and CMV-seronegative.

This clone was picked up one time. The rearrangement links TRBV10-3 to TRBJ2-2; 9 bases line up with TRBD1. The V gene's germline CDR1 is ENHRY and CDR2 SYGVKD. J was trimmed by 1 base and V by 4 bases; bases with no gene match: 4. CDR3 length: 16 amino acids. CDR3 region: CAISASDRGNTGELFF. The CDR3 bases are TGTGCCATCAGTGCCTCGGACAGGGGGAACACCGGGGAGCTGTTTTTT.

This chain joins TRBV28 and TRBJ2-1; 11 bases line up with TRBD2. Germline V CDR1 and CDR2: MDHEN, SYDVKM. This CDR3 has 15 amino acids. With 8 bases clipped from V and 9 bases from J, the junction kept 12 bases outside the gene matches. CDR3 in amino acids: CASGTSGPAGGEQFF. CDR3 nucleotides: TGTGCCAGCGGGACTAGCGGACCTGCGGGGGGTGAGCAGTTCTTC.

The chain joins TRBV5-8 to TRBJ2-3, with a possible D match to TRBD2 (6 bases). In germline, CDR1 is SGHTS, CDR2 YDEGEE. The CDR3 is made up of 14 amino acids. Trimming cost V 2 bases and J 5 bases, with 12 bases left between them. CDR3 sequence reads: CASSFGTGRDTQYF. CDR3 nucleotide sequence: TGTGCCAGCAGCTTTGGTACCGGGAGAGATACGCAGTATTTT.

The rearrangement uses TRBV9 and TRBJ2-1, with D possibly TRBD1 on 6 matching bases. This CDR3 contains 12 residues. Germline CDR1 is SGDLS and CDR2 is YYNGEE. Between the trimmed V and J ends, which lost 6 bases and 7 bases, there was a span of 11 bases. The chain's CDR3 is CASNRERNEQFF. CDR3 DNA sequence: TGTGCCAGCAACAGGGAGCGTAATGAGCAGTTCTTC.

The chain couples TRBV28 to TRBJ2-2; the match to TRBD1 covers 8 bases. With V trimmed by 6 bases and J by 3 bases, 6 bases remained unmatched. CDR3 length: 15 residues. Germline lookup yields CDR1 MDHEN and CDR2 SYDVKM. CDR3 DNA sequence: TGTGCCAGCAGACGACAGGGGCCTTACACCGGGGAGCTGTTTTTT. Amino acid sequence: CASRRQGPYTGELFF.

The rearrangement links TRBV19 to TRBJ1-1; 7 nucleotides agree with TRBD1. V gave up 4 bases and J gave up 3 bases; unmatched junction bases: 8. Germline CDR1 LNHDA, CDR2 SQIVND (reference sequence). This CDR3 is built from 15 residues. The CDR3 loop is CASSTTGWGDTEAFF. CDR3 DNA sequence: TGTGCCAGTAGTACGACAGGGTGGGGAGACACTGAAGCTTTCTTT.

The rearrangement uses TRBV9 and TRBJ1-2; D possibly corresponds to TRBD1 (6 bases). The V end was cut by 0 bases, the J end by 6 bases, with 9 bases between. Germline V CDR1 and CDR2: SGDLS, YYNGEE. The CDR3 totals 13 residues. This chain's CDR3 is CASSVGTGNGYTF. The CDR3 DNA follows: TGTGCCAGCAGCGTAGGCACAGGGAATGGCTACACCTTC.

A single count supports this clone. The chain employs TRBV5-6 and TRBJ1-4, with D possibly matching TRBD1 (5 bases). From germline, CDR1 is SGHDT and CDR2 YYEEEE. V shed 7 bases and J shed 4 bases, with 17 bases lying between them. CDR3 length equals 15 residues. CDR3 coding DNA: TGTGCCAGCGAACTCAGGGCCTCAGTTAATGAAAAACTGTTTTTT. Its protein is CASELRASVNEKLFF.

V and J are TRBV6-1 and TRBJ1-4; D gene unclear. Trimming pared 7 bases from V and 12 bases from J, leaving 15 bases between. The CDR3 length is 12 residues. The V gene's germline CDR1 is MNHNS and CDR2 SASEGT. The CDR3 DNA follows: TGTGCCAGCATTGGGTGGGCCCAAGAACTGTTTTTT. Its protein is CASIGWAQELFF.

The sample holds one count of this clone. This chain connects TRBV30 to TRBJ2-7, with 7 bases matching TRBD2. This CDR3 region has 11 residues. From germline, CDR1 is GTSNPN and CDR2 SVGIG (reference sequence). Trimming removed 4 bases from V and 10 bases from J; junction bases left unmatched: 7. CDR3 DNA sequence: TGTGCCTGGAAGAGCGGGGCTCTTCAGTACTTC. It is translated as CAWKSGALQYF.

This chain uses TRBV27 with TRBJ1-2; 7 bases agree with TRBD1. Germline V lookup: CDR1 MNHEY, CDR2 SMNVEV (reference sequence). With 5 bases clipped from V and 3 bases from J, the junction kept 3 bases outside the gene matches. This CDR3 contains 13 residues. The CDR3 nucleotides read TGTGCCAGCAGTGCGACAGGGTACTATGGCTACACCTTC. The encoded protein is CASSATGYYGYTF.

The chain employs TRBV6-5 and TRBJ2-4; possible D gene TRBD2, 5 bases. Trimming removed 7 bases at V and 8 bases at J, with 15 bases between. The CDR3 loop spans 13 amino acids. Germline assignment: CDR1 MNHEY and CDR2 SVGAGI. The CDR3 DNA reads TGTGCCAGCACCCCACGAGAGGGAGACATTCAGTACTTC. Amino acids: CASTPREGDIQYF.

DNA of the CDR3: TGTGCCAGCAGTAGCGGGTGGCAGGGCCTCCACGAGCAGTACTTC. Protein product: CASSSGWQGLHEQYF. This sequence joins TRBV28 and TRBJ2-7, with a possible D match to TRBD2 (6 bases). Germline V CDR1 and CDR2: MDHEN, SYDVKM. Between the trimmed V and J ends, which lost 5 bases and 5 bases, there was a span of 19 bases. This CDR3 is built from 15 residues.

The DNA of the CDR3 is TGTGCCAGCAGCTATAACACCGGGGAGCTGTTTTTT. This codes for CASSYNTGELFF. The chain uses TRBV9 and TRBJ2-2; D remains unclear. Germline lookup yields CDR1 SGDLS and CDR2 YYNGEE. Trimming pared 4 bases from V and 2 bases from J, leaving 3 bases between. The CDR3 runs 12 residues.

In its sample, this clone was seen once. V is TRBV19 and J is TRBJ1-3, with a possible D match to TRBD1 (6 bases). The V end was cut by 6 bases, the J end by 0 bases, with 15 bases between. The germline V gene has CDR1 LNHDA and CDR2 SQIVND (reference sequence). The CDR3 consists of 16 residues. CDR3 coding DNA: TGTGCCAGTAGGGCTCAGGACAGCGACTCTGGAAACACCATATATTTT. Protein product: CASRAQDSDSGNTIYF. The full variable domain, rest sourced from reference TRBV19 and TRBJ1-3, is DGGITQSPKYLFRKEGQNVTLSCEQNLNHDAMYWYRQDPGQGLRLIYYSQIVNDFQKGDIAEGYSVSREKKESFPLTVTSAQKNPTAFYLCASRAQDSDSGNTIYFGEGSWLTVV.

The chain recombines TRBV6-5 with TRBJ2-7; a weak D match, TRBD2 (7 bases). V was shortened by 6 bases and J by 6 bases, with 15 bases between the two germline ends. CDR1 and CDR2 (germline): MNHEY, SVGAGI. This CDR3 has 13 amino acids. The CDR3 nucleotides read TGTGCCAGCAGAGTCAGGGGCGGGGGCGAGCAGTACTTC. Translating it yields CASRVRGGGEQYF.

The chain uses TRBV29-1 and TRBJ2-1, with a possible D match to TRBD2 (5 bases). Deletions cut 4 bases from V and 9 bases from J, with 10 bases between. From germline, CDR1 is SQVTM and CDR2 ANQGSEA. The CDR3 covers 11 residues. The CDR3 nucleotides are TGCAGCGTTGTGTTCGGGATTGAGCAGTTCTTC. It translates to CSVVFGIEQFF.

The V and J genes are TRBV5-1 and TRBJ2-5; no reliable D call. Trimming cost V 0 bases and J 5 bases, with 5 bases left between them. This CDR3 contains 12 residues. Per the germline V gene, CDR1 is SGHRS and CDR2 is YFSETQ. CDR3 residues: CASSLALETQYF. CDR3 DNA sequence: TGCGCCAGCAGCTTGGCGTTGGAGACCCAGTACTTC. The entire variable domain, with the rest obtained from reference TRBV5-1 and TRBJ2-5, is as follows: KAGVTQTPRYLIKTRGQQVTLSCSPISGHRSVSWYQQTPGQGLQFLFEYFSETQRNKGNFPGRFSGRQFSNSRSEMNVSTLELGDSALYLCASSLALETQYFGPGTRLLVL.

This clone was observed a few times. The rearrangement links TRBV28 to TRBJ1-5, with TRBD1 identical over 7 bases. The J segment lost 2 bases and the V segment lost 6 bases, leaving 13 bases of the junction unmatched. The CDR3 consists of 17 residues. The germline gives CDR1 MDHEN, CDR2 SYDVKM. The chain's CDR3 is CASRETQGTRGNQPQHF. In DNA form, the CDR3 reads TGTGCCAGCAGGGAAACACAGGGGACGAGGGGCAATCAGCCCCAGCATTTT.

CDR3 residues: CASSELAEETQYF. CDR3 coding DNA: TGTGCCAGCAGTGAGCTGGCAGAAGAGACCCAGTACTTC. This chain joins TRBV25-1 and TRBJ2-5; D is ambiguous. Trimming cost V 3 bases and J 3 bases, with 8 bases left between them. The germline V gene has CDR1 MGHDK and CDR2 SYGVNS. The CDR3 has 13 residues. The full variable domain, with the rest looked up from reference TRBV25-1 and TRBJ2-5, is EADIYQTPRYLVIGTGKKITLECSQTMGHDKMYWYQQDPGMELHLIHYSYGVNSTEKGDLSSESTVSRIRTEHFPLTLESARPSHTSQYLCASSELAEETQYFGPGTRLLVL.

The chain employs TRBV30 and TRBJ1-3; D possibly corresponds to TRBD1 (5 bases). V was trimmed by 3 bases and J by 4 bases, leaving 16 bases between them. CDR1 GTSNPN and CDR2 SVGIG come from the germline V gene (reference sequence). The CDR3 has 15 amino acids. The DNA of the CDR3 is TGTGCCTGGAGCGTAATCAGGGAATACGGAAACACCATATATTTT. Translated: CAWSVIREYGNTIYF.

V and J are TRBV5-6 and TRBJ2-7; perhaps TRBD1 as D (6 bases). V lost 4 bases and J lost 6, with 17 bases in between. CDR3 length: 14 amino acids. Germline-derived CDR1 and CDR2 are SGHDT and YYEEEE. The CDR3 loop reads CASSRPRGRIEQYF. The CDR3 DNA reads as TGTGCCAGCAGCCGGCCCAGGGGTAGGATCGAGCAGTACTTC. The whole variable domain, filled in from reference TRBV5-6 and TRBJ2-7, reads DAGVTQSPTHLIKTRGQQVTLRCSPKSGHDTVSWYQQALGQGPQFIFQYYEEEERQRGNFPDRFSGHQFPNYSSELNVNALLLGDSALYLCASSRPRGRIEQYFGPGTRLTVT.

The chain recombines TRBV7-9 with TRBJ1-2, with a possible D match to TRBD1 (5 bases). Trimming took 7 bases from V and 2 from J, leaving 11 bases between them. This CDR3 has 13 residues. CDR1 and CDR2 from the germline V gene are SEHNR and FQNEAQ (reference sequence). The CDR3 DNA reads TGTGCCAGCACGAAAGGGGCGAACTATGGCTACACCTTC. This sequence encodes CASTKGANYGYTF.

This chain's CDR3 is CASSPTPGQGGYGYTF. The DNA of the CDR3 is TGCGCCAGCAGTCCTACTCCGGGACAGGGTGGCTATGGCTACACCTTC. This chain uses TRBV10-1 with TRBJ1-2; 9 bases map to TRBD1. The CDR3 covers 16 residues. CDR1 WNHNN and CDR2 SYGVQD come from the germline V gene (reference sequence). After removal of 5 bases from V and 4 bases from J, the junction contained 11 bases not matched to a gene.

V usage is TRBV7-2 and J usage is TRBJ2-4; the match to TRBD2 covers 9 bases. The V gene's germline CDR1 is SGHTA and CDR2 FQGNSA. V dropped 1 base and J dropped 7; count of bases not matched to a gene: 5. The CDR3 contains 15 residues. The CDR3, as DNA: TGTGCCAGCAGCTTAGGGCGGGGGGGCGTTAACATTCAGTACTTC. Translating gives CASSLGRGGVNIQYF. The full variable domain, its missing parts supplied by reference TRBV7-2 and TRBJ2-4, is GAGVSQSPSNKVTEKGKDVELRCDPISGHTALYWYRQSLGQGLEFLIYFQGNSAPDKSGLPSDRFSAERTGGSVSTLTIQRTQQEDSAVYLCASSLGRGGVNIQYFGAGTRLSVL.

The rearrangement uses TRBV11-2 and TRBJ2-2, with a possible D match to TRBD1 (5 bases). Germline CDR1 is SGHAT and CDR2 is FQNNGV. This CDR3 has 17 amino acids. V gave up 2 bases and J gave up 3 bases, with 16 bases separating them. DNA of the CDR3: TGTGCCAGCAGCTTAATTTTCAGTCAGGGATACACCGGGGAGCTGTTTTTT. Residues: CASSLIFSQGYTGELFF.